Listed below are T cell receptor beta chains from one sample, sequenced in a study of blood T cell repertoires in COVID-19. The method was immunoSEQ multiplex PCR; TCRdb's version includes in-frame clones alone and lacks a portion of them. The profile covers 27,000 or so clones, with 90% to 95% appearing a single time and about 16% taken by the ten largest. The source material was peripheral blood. All receptors derive from a human donor with active COVID-19. The donor label of this sample is uncertain. CDR3s include the opening cysteine and the closing phenylalanine or tryptophan. A D gene is named only where the DNA matches it firmly. Some rows mark clone size as missing; the rest say once, few, many or name a class of expanded clone.

v_call	d_call	clone_size	j_call	cdr3_nt	cdr3_aa
TRBV27	NA	NA	TRBJ1-4	TGTGCCAGCAGTTTTGCGGGGGCCGGTGAAAAACTGTTTTTT	CASSFAGAGEKLFF
TRBV6-5	NA	NA	TRBJ1-1	TGTGCCATCCCGGGTAACACTGAAGCTTTCTTT	CAIPGNTEAFF
TRBV25-1	NA	NA	TRBJ1-3	TGTGCCAGCAGTCCCCGGGGTTTCTCTGGAAACACCATATATTTT	CASSPRGFSGNTIYF
TRBV9	NA	NA	TRBJ2-5	TGTGCCAGCAGCGCCCTAGGCGCCCAAGAGACCCAGTACTTC	CASSALGAQETQYF
TRBV30	TRBD1	NA	TRBJ2-7	TGTGCCCAAAACAGGGGGCATGAGCAGTACTTC	CAQNRGHEQYF
TRBV30	NA	NA	TRBJ2-7	TGTGCCTGGAGTTCAGACAGACCCTACGAGCAGTACTTC	CAWSSDRPYEQYF
TRBV18	NA	NA	TRBJ1-5	TGTGCCAGCTCATTTCTCAATCAGCCCCAGCATTTT	CASSFLNQPQHF
TRBV4-2	TRBD1	NA	TRBJ1-4	TGTGCCAGCAGCCAACCCCCGGGACAGGGTAAAGAAAAACTGTTTTTT	CASSQPPGQGKEKLFF
TRBV6-6	NA	NA	TRBJ2-3	TGTGCCAGCAGTTACGGTTTGGCAGGGAGCACAGATACGCAGTATTTT	CASSYGLAGSTDTQYF
TRBV10-2	NA	NA	TRBJ2-3	TGCGCCAGCAGTGAGTCTGGACAGCGAACGCAGTATTTT	CASSESGQRTQYF
TRBV10-2	NA	NA	TRBJ2-7	TGCGCCAGCAGTGAGACTAGCATCTACGAGCAGTACTTC	CASSETSIYEQYF
TRBV9	TRBD2	NA	TRBJ2-1	TGTGCCAGCAGCGTAGAACTAGCGGGAGAAAGGCCCTACAATGAGCAGTTCTTC	CASSVELAGERPYNEQFF
TRBV28	NA	few	TRBJ1-6	TGTGCCAGCAGCTTACCTGACACCCTGGGTTCACCCCTCCACTTT	CASSLPDTLGSPLHF
TRBV4-1	TRBD2	once	TRBJ2-1	TGCGCCAGCAGCGGGGGACTAGCGGGTAACTATGAGCAGTTCTTC	CASSGGLAGNYEQFF
TRBV18	TRBD1	NA	TRBJ1-1	TGTGCCAGCTCACAGGGACAGGGTTACACTGAAGCTTTCTTT	CASSQGQGYTEAFF
TRBV4-1	NA	NA	TRBJ2-3	TGCGCCAGCAGCCAAGGAGGGAGCACAGATACGCAGTATTTT	CASSQGGSTDTQYF
TRBV3-1/TRBV3-2	NA	once	TRBJ2-1	TGTGCCAGCAGCTACCTGGAGGGCAATGAGCAGTTCTTC	CASSYLEGNEQFF
TRBV5-6	NA	once	TRBJ2-1	TGTGCCAGCAGCTCAGGGGGCGGGGGCCCCTACAATGAGCAGTTCTTC	CASSSGGGGPYNEQFF
TRBV18	TRBD1	NA	TRBJ1-1	TGTGCCAGCTCATCACTCCAAGGACAGGGGAACACTGAAGCTTTCTTT	CASSSLQGQGNTEAFF
TRBV3-1/TRBV3-2	NA	NA	TRBJ2-3	TGTGCCAGCAGCCAAGGAGTAATCAACACAGATACGCAGTATTTT	CASSQGVINTDTQYF
TRBV3-1/TRBV3-2	TRBD1	NA	TRBJ1-4	TGTGCCAGCAGCCGCGGGACAGGGGAAGCTAATGAAAAACTGTTTTTT	CASSRGTGEANEKLFF
TRBV10-1	TRBD1	NA	TRBJ1-2	TGCGCCAGCAGTGAGACCTTGGACAGGGGAATAAAGGGCTACACCTTC	CASSETLDRGIKGYTF
TRBV6-6	TRBD1	NA	TRBJ1-2	TGTGCCAGCAGTTACCCGTCGGGACAGCTTAACTATGGCTACACCTTC	CASSYPSGQLNYGYTF
TRBV14	TRBD1	once	TRBJ2-2	TGTGCCAGCAGAGCCTCCGGGACAGGCAACACCGGGGAGCTGTTTTTT	CASRASGTGNTGELFF
TRBV7-3	NA	NA	TRBJ2-3	TGTGCCAGCAGCTTAGGGCAGATCACAGATACGCAGTATTTT	CASSLGQITDTQYF
TRBV27	NA	NA	TRBJ1-6	TGTGCCAGCAGTTTATCGTACGGGGAAATGAATTCACCCCTCCACTTT	CASSLSYGEMNSPLHF
TRBV6-5	NA	NA	TRBJ1-3	TGTGCCAGCCGACCGGGACAAAGCTCTGGAAACACCATATATTTT	CASRPGQSSGNTIYF
TRBV5-1	NA	NA	TRBJ2-5	TGCGCCAGCAGCTTGGTACGGGAGACCCAGTACTTC	CASSLVRETQYF
TRBV29-1	NA	NA	TRBJ1-3	TGCAGCGTCAGGTGGCTCTCTGGAAACACCATATATTTT	CSVRWLSGNTIYF
TRBV5-5	TRBD1	NA	TRBJ1-4	TGTGCCAGCAGCGGGACAGGGGGAGGAGAAAAACTGTTTTTT	CASSGTGGGEKLFF
TRBV4-2	NA	NA	TRBJ2-7	TGTGCCAGCAGCCAAGGTCTAGCTGGAGCTGGTTACGAGCAGTACTTC	CASSQGLAGAGYEQYF
TRBV11-2	TRBD2	NA	TRBJ2-7	TGTGCCAGCAGCTCGGGACTAATCTACGAGCAGTACTTC	CASSSGLIYEQYF
TRBV7-9	NA	NA	TRBJ1-4	TGTGCCAGCAGCTTAGCTGGGGGGGGTAGCGAAAAACTGTTTTTT	CASSLAGGGSEKLFF
TRBV5-6	TRBD2	NA	TRBJ2-1	TGTGCCAGCAGCTTGTTAGCGGGGAGGACCTACAATGAGCAGTTCTTC	CASSLLAGRTYNEQFF
TRBV30	TRBD1	few	TRBJ1-5	TGTGCCTGGAGTGTACGGGGGACAGGGTTTAGCAATCAGCCCCAGCATTTT	CAWSVRGTGFSNQPQHF
TRBV11-1	NA	NA	TRBJ1-6	TGTGCCAGCAGCTTGGGGGGTAGTTCACCCCTCCACTTT	CASSLGGSSPLHF
TRBV4-2	TRBD2	NA	TRBJ2-7	TGTGCCAGCAGCATACCGGGACTAGCGCCTTACGAGCAGTACTTC	CASSIPGLAPYEQYF
TRBV19	TRBD2	NA	TRBJ2-2	TGTGCCAGTAGTAACCTAGCGGGGACCACGAACACCGGGGAGCTGTTTTTT	CASSNLAGTTNTGELFF
TRBV5-6	TRBD2	NA	TRBJ2-5	TGTGCCAGCAGCTTGACTAGCGGGGGGGCAGAGACCCAGTACTTC	CASSLTSGGAETQYF
TRBV5-4	TRBD1	NA	TRBJ1-4	TGTGCCAGCAGCTTTTGGACAGGGAGACGTGAAAAACTGTTTTTT	CASSFWTGRREKLFF
TRBV6-5	TRBD2	NA	TRBJ2-5	TGTGCCAGTCGACGGAGCGGGAGACGAGAGACCCAGTACTTC	CASRRSGRRETQYF
TRBV28	NA	NA	TRBJ2-2	TGTGCCAGCATTACCCTAAGGTGGGGACACCAGAACACCGGGGAGCTGTTTTTT	CASITLRWGHQNTGELFF
TRBV12-3/TRBV12-4	NA	NA	TRBJ1-2	TGTGCCAGCAGTTTGACAGGAAACTATGGCTACACCTTC	CASSLTGNYGYTF
TRBV27	TRBD1	NA	TRBJ1-5	TGTGCCAGCAGTCCGCGGGACAGGGCTAATCAGCCCCAGCATTTT	CASSPRDRANQPQHF
TRBV7-2	NA	NA	TRBJ1-2	TGTGCCAGCAGCGGAGTTAACTATGGCTACACCTTC	CASSGVNYGYTF
TRBV6-5	NA	NA	TRBJ2-2	TGTGCCAGCAGTTACGAACAGGGCAGGAACACCGGGGAGCTGTTTTTT	CASSYEQGRNTGELFF
TRBV4-3	TRBD1	NA	TRBJ2-3	TGCGCCAGCAGCCCTACCGGGACAGGGACGGATACGCAGTATTTT	CASSPTGTGTDTQYF
TRBV5-4	TRBD2	once	TRBJ2-7	TGTGCCAGCAGCTTACTAGCGGGAGCGGTCTACGAGCAGTACTTC	CASSLLAGAVYEQYF
TRBV19	NA	NA	TRBJ1-1	TGTGCCAGTAGTATAGGACTAGCCGGGGCTTTCTTT	CASSIGLAGAFF
TRBV7-9	NA	NA	TRBJ2-5	TGTGCCAGCAGCTTAGCGCCGGGACAAGAGACCCAGTACTTC	CASSLAPGQETQYF
TRBV9	NA	NA	TRBJ1-5	TGTGCCAGCAGCGTAGGTGGTCAGCGAAATCAGCCCCAGCATTTT	CASSVGGQRNQPQHF
TRBV3-1/TRBV3-2	TRBD2	NA	TRBJ2-1	TGTGCCAGCAGCCATAGCGGGGGCCAACCCGACTACAATGAGCAGTTCTTC	CASSHSGGQPDYNEQFF
TRBV5-1	NA	few	TRBJ2-7	TGCGCCAGCAGCTACTCCCGGGACACCTCCTACGAGCAGTACTTC	CASSYSRDTSYEQYF
TRBV5-4	TRBD2	NA	TRBJ2-1	TGTGCCAGCAGCCCTACTAGCGGGAGGGCCGTCAATGAGCAGTTCTTC	CASSPTSGRAVNEQFF
TRBV19	NA	NA	TRBJ2-1	TGTGCCAGTAGTATATCTTCCAGTAGCGGTGGCTCCTACAATGAGCAGTTCTTC	CASSISSSSGGSYNEQFF
TRBV18	NA	once	TRBJ1-2	TGTGCCAGCTCACTAGGAGAAAGGGGGAATTATGGCTACACCTTC	CASSLGERGNYGYTF
TRBV28	NA	NA	TRBJ1-5	TGTGCCAGCAGCACCGGAGACGTTAGCAATCAGCCCCAGCATTTT	CASSTGDVSNQPQHF
TRBV4-1	NA	NA	TRBJ2-3	TGCGCCAGCAGCCAAGAACAGACGAGCACAGATACGCAGTATTTT	CASSQEQTSTDTQYF
TRBV29-1	NA	NA	TRBJ2-1	TGCAGCGTTGAAGAATCGACCGCAAGCGGTGAGCAGTTCTTC	CSVEESTASGEQFF
TRBV6-5	TRBD1	NA	TRBJ1-5	TGTGCCAGCAGTCAGGACAGGGGGGGTCAGCCCCAGCATTTT	CASSQDRGGQPQHF